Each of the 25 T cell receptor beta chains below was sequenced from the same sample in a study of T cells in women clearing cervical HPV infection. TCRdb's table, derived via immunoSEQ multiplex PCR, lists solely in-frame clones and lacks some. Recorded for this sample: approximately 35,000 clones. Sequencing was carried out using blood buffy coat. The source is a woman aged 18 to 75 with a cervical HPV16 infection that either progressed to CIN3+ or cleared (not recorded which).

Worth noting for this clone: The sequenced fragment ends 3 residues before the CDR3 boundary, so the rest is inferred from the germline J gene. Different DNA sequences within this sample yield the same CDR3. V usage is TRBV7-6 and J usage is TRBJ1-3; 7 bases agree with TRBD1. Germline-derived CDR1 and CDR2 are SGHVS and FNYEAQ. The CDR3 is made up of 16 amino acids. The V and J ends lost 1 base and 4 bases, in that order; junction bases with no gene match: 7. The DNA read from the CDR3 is TGTGCCAGCAGCTTAGAGGCAGGACAGGCAGGAAACACC. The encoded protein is CASSLEAGQAGNT. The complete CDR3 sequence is CASSLEAGQAGNTIYF.

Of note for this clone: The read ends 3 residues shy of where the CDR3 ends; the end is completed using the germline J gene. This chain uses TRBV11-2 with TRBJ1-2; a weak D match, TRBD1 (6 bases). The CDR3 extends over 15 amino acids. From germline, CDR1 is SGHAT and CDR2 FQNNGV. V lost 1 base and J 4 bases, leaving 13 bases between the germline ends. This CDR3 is CASSLGTVWAYGYTF. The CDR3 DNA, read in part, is TGTGCCAGCAGCTTAGGGACAGTATGGGCCTATGGC.

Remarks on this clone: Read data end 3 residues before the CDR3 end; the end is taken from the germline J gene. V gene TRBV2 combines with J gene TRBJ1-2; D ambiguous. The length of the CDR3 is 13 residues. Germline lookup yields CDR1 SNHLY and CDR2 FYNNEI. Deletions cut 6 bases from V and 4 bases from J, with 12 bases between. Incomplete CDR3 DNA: TGTGCCAGCAGCCAGACTGAAAGCTATGGC. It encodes CASSQTESYG. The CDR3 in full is CASSQTESYGYTF.

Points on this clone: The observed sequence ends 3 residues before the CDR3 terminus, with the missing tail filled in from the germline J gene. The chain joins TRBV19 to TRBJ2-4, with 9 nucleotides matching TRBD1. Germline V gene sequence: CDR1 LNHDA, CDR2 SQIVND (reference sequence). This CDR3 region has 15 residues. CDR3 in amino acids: CASTKLDRGIYGQYF. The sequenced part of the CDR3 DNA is TGTGCCAGTACCAAATTGGACAGGGGAATCTATGGT.

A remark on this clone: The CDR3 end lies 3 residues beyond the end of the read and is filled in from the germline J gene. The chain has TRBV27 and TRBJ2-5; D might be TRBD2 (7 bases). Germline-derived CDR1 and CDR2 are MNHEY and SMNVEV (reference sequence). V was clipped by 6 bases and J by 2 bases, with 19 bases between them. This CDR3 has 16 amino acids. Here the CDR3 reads CASRQGGGVWQETQYF. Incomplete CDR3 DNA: TGTGCCAGCAGACAGGGAGGGGGAGTATGGCAAGAGACC.

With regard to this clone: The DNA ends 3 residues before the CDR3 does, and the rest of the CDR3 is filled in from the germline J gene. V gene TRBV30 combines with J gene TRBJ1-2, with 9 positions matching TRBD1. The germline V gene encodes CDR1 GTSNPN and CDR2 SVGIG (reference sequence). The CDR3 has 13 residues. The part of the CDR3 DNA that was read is TGTGCCTGGACCGGACAGGGGATCTACGAC. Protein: CAWTGQGIYD. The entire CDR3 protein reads CAWTGQGIYDYTF. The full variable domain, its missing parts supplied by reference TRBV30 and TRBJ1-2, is SQTIHQWPATLVQPVGSPLSLECTVEGTSNPNLYWYRQAAGRGLQLLFYSVGIGQISSEVPQNLSASRPQDRQFILSSKKLLLSDSGFYLCAWTGQGIYDYTFGSGTRLTVV.

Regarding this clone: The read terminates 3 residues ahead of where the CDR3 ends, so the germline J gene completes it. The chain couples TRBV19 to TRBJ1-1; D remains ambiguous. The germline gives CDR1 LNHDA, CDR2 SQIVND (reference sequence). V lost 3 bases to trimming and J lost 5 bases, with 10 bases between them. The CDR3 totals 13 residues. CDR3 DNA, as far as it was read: TGTGCCAGTAGTATTCCGGGGATGACTGAA. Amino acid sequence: CASSIPGMTE. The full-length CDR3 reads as CASSIPGMTEAFF.

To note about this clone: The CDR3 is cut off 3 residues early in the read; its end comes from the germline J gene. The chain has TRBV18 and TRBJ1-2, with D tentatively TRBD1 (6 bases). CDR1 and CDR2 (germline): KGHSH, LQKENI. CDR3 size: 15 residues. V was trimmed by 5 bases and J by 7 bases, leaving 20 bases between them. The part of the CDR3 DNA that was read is TGTGCCAGCTCAACACAACAGGGTCCGGGGAGTGGC. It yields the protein CASSTQQGPGSG. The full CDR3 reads CASSTQQGPGSGYTF.

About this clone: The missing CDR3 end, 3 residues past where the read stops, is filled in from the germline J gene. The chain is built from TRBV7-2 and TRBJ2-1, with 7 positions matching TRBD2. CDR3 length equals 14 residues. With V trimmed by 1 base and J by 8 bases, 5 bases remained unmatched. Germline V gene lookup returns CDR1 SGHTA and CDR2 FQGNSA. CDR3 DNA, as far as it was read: TGTGCCAGCAGCTTAGTGGAACGGGGGGATGAG. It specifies CASSLVERGDE. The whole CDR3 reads CASSLVERGDEQFF.

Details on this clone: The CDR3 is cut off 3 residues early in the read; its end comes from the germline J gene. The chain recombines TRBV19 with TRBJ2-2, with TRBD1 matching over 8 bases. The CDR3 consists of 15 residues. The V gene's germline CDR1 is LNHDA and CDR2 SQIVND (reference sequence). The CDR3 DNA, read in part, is TGTGCCAGTAGCCCCTTGGGACAGGAAAATGAAAAG. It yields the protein CASSPLGQENEK. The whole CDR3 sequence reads CASSPLGQENEKLFF.

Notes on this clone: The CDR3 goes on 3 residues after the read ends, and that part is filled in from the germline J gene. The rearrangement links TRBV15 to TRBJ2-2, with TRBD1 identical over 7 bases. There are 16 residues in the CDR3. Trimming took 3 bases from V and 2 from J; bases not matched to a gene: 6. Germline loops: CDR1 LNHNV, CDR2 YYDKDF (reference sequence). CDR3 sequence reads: CATSSPTGPNTGELFF. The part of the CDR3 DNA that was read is TGTGCCACCAGCAGCCCGACAGGGCCCAACACCGGGGAG.

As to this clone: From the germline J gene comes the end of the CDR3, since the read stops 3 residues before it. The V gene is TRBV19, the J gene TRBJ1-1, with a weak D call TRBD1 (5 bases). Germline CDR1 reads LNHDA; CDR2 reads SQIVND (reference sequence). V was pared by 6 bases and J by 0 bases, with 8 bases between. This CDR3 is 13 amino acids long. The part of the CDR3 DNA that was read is TGTGCCAGTAGGGACAATTTGAACACTGAA. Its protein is CASRDNLNTE. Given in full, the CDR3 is CASRDNLNTEAFF.

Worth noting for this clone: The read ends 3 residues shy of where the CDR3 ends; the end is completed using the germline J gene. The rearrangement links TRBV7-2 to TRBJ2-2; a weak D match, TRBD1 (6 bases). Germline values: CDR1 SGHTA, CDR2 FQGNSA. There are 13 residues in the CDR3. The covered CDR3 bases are TGTGCCAGCTCACAGGGAGAAAGGGAAAAG. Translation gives CASSQGEREK. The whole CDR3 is CASSQGEREKLFF.

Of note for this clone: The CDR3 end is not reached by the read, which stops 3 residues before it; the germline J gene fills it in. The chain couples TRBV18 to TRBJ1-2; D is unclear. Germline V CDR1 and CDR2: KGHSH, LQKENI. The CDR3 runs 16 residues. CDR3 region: CASSPNSLATSYDYTF. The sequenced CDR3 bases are TGTGCCAGCTCACCAAATTCACTAGCGACCTCCTACGAC.

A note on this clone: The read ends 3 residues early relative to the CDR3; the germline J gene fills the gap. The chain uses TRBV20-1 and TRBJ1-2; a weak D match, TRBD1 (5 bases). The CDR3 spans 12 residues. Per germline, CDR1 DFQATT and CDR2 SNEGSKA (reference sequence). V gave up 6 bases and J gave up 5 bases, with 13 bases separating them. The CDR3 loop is CSASLGQYGYTF. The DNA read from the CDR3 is TGCAGTGCCTCCTTGGGGCAATATGGC.

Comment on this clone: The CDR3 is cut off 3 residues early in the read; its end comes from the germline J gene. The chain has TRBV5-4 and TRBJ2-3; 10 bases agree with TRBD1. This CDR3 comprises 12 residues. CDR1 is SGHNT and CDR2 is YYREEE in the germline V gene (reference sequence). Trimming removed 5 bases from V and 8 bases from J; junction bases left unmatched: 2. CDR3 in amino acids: CASRGQGTTQYF. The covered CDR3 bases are TGTGCCAGCAGGGGACAGGGGACTACG.

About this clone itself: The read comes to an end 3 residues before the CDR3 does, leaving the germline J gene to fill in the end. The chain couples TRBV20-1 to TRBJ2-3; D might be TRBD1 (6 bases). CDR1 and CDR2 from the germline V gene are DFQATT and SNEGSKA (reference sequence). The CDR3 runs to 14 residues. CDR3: CSARDPQGLETQYF. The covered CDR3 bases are TGCAGTGCTAGAGACCCGCAGGGGCTAGAGACG.

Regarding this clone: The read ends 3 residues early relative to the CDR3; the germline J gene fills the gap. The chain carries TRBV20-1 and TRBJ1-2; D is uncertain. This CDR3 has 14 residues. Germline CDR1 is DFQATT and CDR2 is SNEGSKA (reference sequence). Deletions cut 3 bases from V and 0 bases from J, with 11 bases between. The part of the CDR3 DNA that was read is TGCAGTGCTAGCGCGTTAAAAGCTAACTATGGC. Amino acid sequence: CSASALKANYG. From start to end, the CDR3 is CSASALKANYGYTF.

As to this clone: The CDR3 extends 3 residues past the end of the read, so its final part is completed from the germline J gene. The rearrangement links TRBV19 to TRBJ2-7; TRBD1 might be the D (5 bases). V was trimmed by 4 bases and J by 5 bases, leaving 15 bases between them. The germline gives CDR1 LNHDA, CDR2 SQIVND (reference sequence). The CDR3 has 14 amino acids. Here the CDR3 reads CASSTRAGPNEQYF. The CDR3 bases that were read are TGTGCCAGTAGTACCAGGGCCGGCCCCAACGAG.

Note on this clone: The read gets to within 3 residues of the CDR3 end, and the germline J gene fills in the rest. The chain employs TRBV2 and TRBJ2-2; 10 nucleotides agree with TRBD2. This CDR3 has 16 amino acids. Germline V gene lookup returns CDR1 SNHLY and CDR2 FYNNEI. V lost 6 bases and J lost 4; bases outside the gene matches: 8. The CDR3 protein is CASSQTRTSGTGELFF. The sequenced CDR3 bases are TGTGCCAGCAGCCAAACCCGGACTAGCGGCACCGGGGAG.

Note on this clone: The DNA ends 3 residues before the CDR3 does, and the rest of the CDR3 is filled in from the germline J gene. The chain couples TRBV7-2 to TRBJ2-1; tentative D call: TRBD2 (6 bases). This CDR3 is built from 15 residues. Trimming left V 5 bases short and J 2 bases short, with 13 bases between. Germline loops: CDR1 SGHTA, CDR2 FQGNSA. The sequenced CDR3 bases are TGTGCCAGCAGCGAGGCTTGGGGGGCCTACAATGAG. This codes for CASSEAWGAYNE. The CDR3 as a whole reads CASSEAWGAYNEQFF.

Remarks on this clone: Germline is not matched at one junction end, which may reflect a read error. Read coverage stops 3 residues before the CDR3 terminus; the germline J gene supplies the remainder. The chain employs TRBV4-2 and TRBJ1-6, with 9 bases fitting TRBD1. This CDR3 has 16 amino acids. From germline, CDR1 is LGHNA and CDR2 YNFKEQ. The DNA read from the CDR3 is TGCGCCAGCAGCCAAGACCGAACAGGGGGCAATTCACCC. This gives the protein CASSQDRTGGNSP. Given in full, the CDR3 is CASSQDRTGGNSPLHF.

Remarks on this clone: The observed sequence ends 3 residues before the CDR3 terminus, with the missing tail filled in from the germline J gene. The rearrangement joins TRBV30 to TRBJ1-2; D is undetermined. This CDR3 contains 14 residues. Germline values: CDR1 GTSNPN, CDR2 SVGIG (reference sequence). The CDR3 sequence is CAWSQIGPTDTYTF. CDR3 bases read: TGTGCCTGGAGTCAAATCGGCCCCACAGATACC.

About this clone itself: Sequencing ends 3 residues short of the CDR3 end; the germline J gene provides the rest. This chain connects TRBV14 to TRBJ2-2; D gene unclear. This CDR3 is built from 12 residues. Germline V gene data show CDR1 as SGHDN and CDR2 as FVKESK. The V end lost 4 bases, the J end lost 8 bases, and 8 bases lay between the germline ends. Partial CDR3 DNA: TGTGCCAGCAGCCCCCCCGGGGGGGAG. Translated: CASSPPGGE. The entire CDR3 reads CASSPPGGELFF. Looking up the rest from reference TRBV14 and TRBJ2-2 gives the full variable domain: EAGVTQFPSHSVIEKGQTVTLRCDPISGHDNLYWYRRVMGKEIKFLLHFVKESKQDESGMPNNRFLAERTGGTYSTLKVQPAELEDSGVYFCASSPPGGELFFGEGSRLTVL.

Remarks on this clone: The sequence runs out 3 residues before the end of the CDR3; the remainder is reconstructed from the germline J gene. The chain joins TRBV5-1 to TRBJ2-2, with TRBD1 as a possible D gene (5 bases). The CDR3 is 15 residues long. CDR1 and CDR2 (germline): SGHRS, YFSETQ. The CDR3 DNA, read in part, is TGCGCCAGCAGCTTGGGGAACTCTGGGGCCAACGTG. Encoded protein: CASSLGNSGANV. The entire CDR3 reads CASSLGNSGANVLFF.